This entry lists 10 T cell receptor beta chains sequenced from one sample in a study of vaccination and CD4 T cells after COVID-19 (dated by TCRdb to between 2022 and 2023). These receptors lack a known antigen. According to the study, the label for this sample's treatment or condition signals: roughly 11-day PBMC culture with coronavirus spike peptide pools or control peptides (ViraFEST assay). The library was made by PCR. The listed sequencing device is Illumina iSeq 100. TCR sequencing of DNA from cultured CD4+ T cells used the Oncomine TCR Beta short-read assay at the Johns Hopkins FTIC core. TCRdb handled the public reads itself, with Q25 trimming in fastp and clone calling in MiXCR, and kept productive beta chains. Identical CDR3 proteins give one entry, which carries the most common genes and DNA. The sample yields around 17,000 distinct CDR3 sequences; just under 50% were counted once. The ten largest account for roughly 4.5% of the sample.

Material: CD4+ T cells from blood, cultured in vitro, obtained before SARS-CoV-2 vaccination. The receptors here all came from a human donor who had recovered from COVID-19.

The chain carries TRBV6-1 and TRBJ1-1; weak D call: TRBD1 (6 bases). V was cut by 6 bases and J by 2 bases, with 16 bases left in between. CDR3 length: 15 residues. CDR1 and CDR2 (germline): MNHNS, SASEGT. The CDR3 nucleotides read TGTGCCAGCAGGAGGGGGACATCCGTAAACACTGAAGCTTTCTTT. Translation gives CASRRGTSVNTEAFF.

This clonotype was counted once. This chain connects TRBV7-9 to TRBJ2-7, with a weak D call TRBD1 (5 bases). Germline CDR1 is SEHNR and CDR2 is FQNEAQ (reference sequence). This CDR3 has 17 amino acids. V lost 4 bases, J lost 4 bases, and 23 bases lay in between. The CDR3 bases are TGTGCCAGCAGCTCCACCAGGTGGGGCCAGATCTTTTACGAGCAGTACTTC. Translation: CASSSTRWGQIFYEQYF.

In this sample, this clonotype turned up a few times. V gene TRBV15 combines with J gene TRBJ1-2; 9 bases align to TRBD1. This CDR3 has 14 residues. The junction had 2 bases not matched to a gene; V was cut back by 3 bases and J by 3 bases. Germline CDR1 LNHNV, CDR2 YYDKDF (reference sequence). CDR3 sequence (DNA): TGTGCCACCAGCAGGGACAGGGGAGACTATGGCTACACCTTC. Its protein product is CATSRDRGDYGYTF.

This sequence joins TRBV18 and TRBJ2-1, with 12 nucleotides matching TRBD2. Germline V CDR1 and CDR2: KGHSH, LQKENI. This CDR3 is built from 16 residues. V gave up 3 bases and J gave up 4 bases; unmatched junction bases: 4. The CDR3 DNA reads TGTGCCAGCTCACCGACTAGCGGGAGAGCTTACAATGAGCAGTTCTTC. This translates into CASSPTSGRAYNEQFF. Based on the CDR3 plus reference TRBV18 and TRBJ2-1, the full variable domain is NAGVMQNPRHLVRRRGQEARLRCSPMKGHSHVYWYRQLPEEGLKFMVYLQKENIIDESGMPKERFSAEFPKEGPSILRIQQVVRGDSAAYFCASSPTSGRAYNEQFFGPGTRLTVL.

The CDR3 is CASSTGSGLYEQYF. The DNA of the CDR3 is TGTGCCAGCAGTACTGGATCGGGGCTCTACGAGCAGTACTTC. V is TRBV6-2 or TRBV6-3 and J is TRBJ2-7; D assignment may be TRBD1 or TRBD2 (5 bases each). This CDR3 spans 14 amino acids. Trimming shortened V by 5 bases and J by 3 bases, and 14 bases separated the two germline ends. Germline CDR1 MNHEY, CDR2 SVGEGT.

This clonotype turned up a few times. In nucleotides, the CDR3 is TGTGCCAGCAGTGATACGACAGGTCTTGGTCAGCCCCAGCATTTT. Encoded protein: CASSDTTGLGQPQHF. The chain employs TRBV6-1 and TRBJ1-5, with a possible D match to TRBD1 (6 bases). The germline V gene encodes CDR1 MNHNS and CDR2 SASEGT. The CDR3 sequence is 15 residues long. Trimming took 3 bases from V and 6 from J, leaving 15 bases between them.

DNA of the CDR3: TGCAGTGCTCCCAAGGGGGGCGAACAAGAGACCCAGTACTTC. Residues: CSAPKGGEQETQYF. The chain carries TRBV20-1 and TRBJ2-5; D possibly uses TRBD1 or TRBD2 (6 bases each). CDR3 size: 14 residues. In germline, CDR1 is DFQATT, CDR2 SNEGSKA (reference sequence). Between the trimmed V and J ends, which lost 5 bases and 2 bases, there was a span of 15 bases.

The gene calls are TRBV20-1 and TRBJ1-1, with a weak D call TRBD1 (6 bases). Trimming removed 6 bases from V and 6 bases from J, with 17 bases in between. The CDR3 spans 13 residues. The germline gives CDR1 DFQATT, CDR2 SNEGSKA (reference sequence). This chain's CDR3 is CSAPKQGSSEAFF. CDR3 DNA: TGCAGTGCCCCCAAACAGGGCTCGTCTGAAGCTTTCTTT.

In this sample, this clonotype turned up a few times. The chain has TRBV19 and TRBJ1-5, with D unresolved. CDR1 and CDR2 from the germline V gene are LNHDA and SQIVND (reference sequence). This CDR3 region has 16 residues. The germline V and J ends were trimmed by 2 bases and 0 bases, with 11 bases remaining between them. The CDR3 coding sequence is TGTGCCAGTAGTATAAGCCCGGGGAATAGCAATCAGCCCCAGCATTTT. It yields the protein CASSISPGNSNQPQHF.

The chain carries TRBV7-3 and TRBJ2-1; D is ambiguous. Germline CDR1 and CDR2: SGHTA and FQGTGA. Trimming left V 1 base short and J 5 bases short, with 6 bases between. This CDR3 comprises 13 residues. CDR3 sequence reads: CASSLMSDNEQFF. CDR3 DNA sequence: TGTGCCAGCAGCTTAATGTCGGACAATGAGCAGTTCTTC.